This T cell receptor (beta chain) was profiled in a study of T cell repertoires in cytomegalovirus infection. Study context: In public TCR beta signatures, there were indications of both CMV infection and matching HLA type. Study-wide results and caveats: Carriage of CMV together with the relevant HLA was identifiable through cumulative public TCR beta family frequency. CMV-specific HLA-C-restricted TCR beta clonotypes dominated the ex vivo response.

In TCRdb, the reads were re-called with MiXCR into one record per CDR3 protein. The table has about 700,000 distinct CDR3 sequences, around a third seen once; the top ten hold about 18%. With respect to this clonotype: Antigen: not known.

The sample here was cultured PBMCs, taken from culture after CMV antigen stimulation. The sequence was collected from a human donor in good health (CMV status not recorded). Some clones in this sample may be carry-over from other donors' samples.

CDR3 DNA sequence: TGTGCTTCCGTTAATCCAGGGAACACTGAAGCTTTCTTT. This codes for CASVNPGNTEAFF. The genes are TRBV6-1 and TRBJ1-1; no firm D call. Per germline, CDR1 MNHNS and CDR2 SASEGT. The CDR3 spans 13 residues.